This T cell receptor beta chain was obtained from a study of T cell changes during pregnancy in multiple sclerosis. Germline-derived CDR1 and CDR2 are SGHDT and YYEEEE. The J segment lost 0 bases and the V segment lost 4 bases, leaving 14 bases of the junction unmatched. The CDR3 length is 19 residues. Assay: immunoSEQ multiplex PCR; the TCRdb copy retains only in-frame clones and omits some. The data show roughly 100,000 clones, around 93% seen once. The receptor's source is a female donor with multiple sclerosis, enrolled in a pregnancy study. The starting material was peripheral blood, obtained after pregnancy. The chain couples TRBV5-6 to TRBJ2-3; 10 bases are a match to TRBD2. The CDR3 DNA sequence: TGTGCCAGCAGCAGATCTCTAGCGGGGGAGTTGATTAGCACAGATACGCAGTATTTT. It specifies CASSRSLAGELISTDTQYF.